Following are 27 T cell receptor beta chains from one sample sequenced in a study of HIV-infected patients and healthy controls. All unsorted peripheral T cells were captured because whole blood was used without fractionation. 450 to 600 ng RNA was reverse transcribed with alpha and beta constant-region primers. Alpha and beta chain libraries were made separately by chain-specific third strand synthesis with multiplexing indices. Each CDR3 protein gets one entry after TCRdb re-called the 5' RACE reads with MiXCR. The sample has around 5,800 distinct CDR3 sequences, about 10% seen once. The material sequenced was blood, taken before antiretroviral therapy. Source of these receptors: an adult with HIV infection.

In this sample, this clonotype is medium-sized. Here the CDR3 reads CSVARSRLATQYF. The DNA for the CDR3 is TGCAGCGTTGCTCGATCCAGGTTAGCGACGCAGTATTTT. The chain is built from TRBV29-1 and TRBJ2-3; D might be TRBD2 (5 bases). The V gene lost 4 bases and the J gene lost 9 bases, with 17 bases spanning the gap. Germline CDR1 SQVTM, CDR2 ANQGSEA. The length of the CDR3 is 13 residues.

Note on this clonotype: A much more abundant neighbour one base away suggests this may be a read error. The chain employs TRBV27 and TRBJ2-3, with D possibly TRBD2 on 6 matching bases. CDR1 is MNHEY, CDR2 SMNVEV, per germline (reference sequence). The CDR3 covers 13 residues. The CDR3 reads CDSSLLGPGEQYF. In DNA, the CDR3 is TGTGACAGCAGCCTACTTGGGCCGGGGGAGCAGTATTTT.

The chain joins TRBV20-1 to TRBJ1-5; possibly TRBD1 for D (5 bases). The CDR3 sequence is 13 residues long. Looked up from germline, CDR1 is DFQATT and CDR2 is SNEGSKA (reference sequence). Trimming pared 3 bases from V and 5 bases from J, leaving 11 bases between. CDR3: CSASPGSHQPQHF. DNA of the CDR3: TGCAGTGCTAGCCCAGGGTCGCATCAGCCCCAGCATTTT.

The J gene is TRBJ2-7, the V gene TRBV5-6, with unresolved D. Germline V CDR1 and CDR2: SGHDT, YYEEEE. The CDR3 is made up of 12 amino acids. V shed 0 bases and J shed 6 bases, with 7 bases lying between them. CDR3: CASSLVESEQYF. DNA for the CDR3: TGTGCCAGCAGCTTGGTAGAAAGCGAGCAGTACTTC. Looking up the rest from reference TRBV5-6 and TRBJ2-7 gives the full variable domain: DAGVTQSPTHLIKTRGQQVTLRCSPKSGHDTVSWYQQALGQGPQFIFQYYEEEERQRGNFPDRFSGHQFPNYSSELNVNALLLGDSALYLCASSLVESEQYFGPGTRLTVT.

This clonotype has a handful of counts. The chain has TRBV29-1 and TRBJ1-2, with 8 bases fitting TRBD1. Trimming at V came to 4 bases and at J to 6 bases, leaving 13 bases not matched to a gene. This CDR3 region has 15 residues. Germline V gives CDR1 SQVTM, CDR2 ANQGSEA. CDR3 amino acids: CSVARLGQGADGYTF. The CDR3 bases are TGCAGCGTTGCCCGCCTGGGGCAGGGGGCAGATGGCTACACCTTC.

Many counts were recorded for this clonotype. This chain connects TRBV2 to TRBJ1-3; D ambiguous. The germline V gene encodes CDR1 SNHLY and CDR2 FYNNEI. The germline V and J ends were trimmed by 5 bases and 4 bases, with 6 bases remaining between them. The CDR3 runs 12 residues. CDR3 region: CASSFSGNTIYF. DNA of the CDR3: TGTGCCAGCAGTTTCAGCGGAAACACCATATATTTT.

This clonotype came up many times. CDR3 sequence reads: CASRIGSGYTF. CDR3 sequence (DNA): TGTGCCAGTAGAATCGGGAGCGGCTACACCTTC. The chain combines TRBV19 with TRBJ1-2, with D unclear. This CDR3 is built from 11 residues. Germline-derived CDR1 and CDR2 are LNHDA and SQIVND (reference sequence). V lost 6 bases and J lost 8, with 10 bases in between.

This chain uses TRBV5-1 with TRBJ2-3; no clear D. CDR3 size: 13 residues. Germline loops: CDR1 SGHRS, CDR2 YFSETQ. The V and J ends lost 2 bases and 1 base respectively, with 5 bases between them. The CDR3: CASSFGGTDTQYF. The CDR3 coding sequence is TGCGCCAGCAGCTTTGGGGGCACAGATACGCAGTATTTT. Combining the CDR3 with reference TRBV5-1 and TRBJ2-3 gives the whole variable domain KAGVTQTPRYLIKTRGQQVTLSCSPISGHRSVSWYQQTPGQGLQFLFEYFSETQRNKGNFPGRFSGRQFSNSRSEMNVSTLELGDSALYLCASSFGGTDTQYFGPGTRLTVL.

This clonotype is termed medium-sized. The chain links TRBV6-5 to TRBJ1-1; TRBD1 might be the D (6 bases). The CDR3 spans 16 residues. V was cut by 0 bases and J by 2 bases, with 13 bases left in between. Germline V CDR1 and CDR2: MNHEY, SVGAGI. The CDR3 DNA follows: TGTGCCAGCAGTTACTCGACAGGCAGACTAAACACTGAAGCTTTCTTT. It translates to CASSYSTGRLNTEAFF.

This clonotype was observed many times. The chain recombines TRBV3-1 with TRBJ2-2; D is uncertain. V dropped 1 base and J dropped 6 bases, with 9 bases sitting between them. This CDR3 is built from 14 residues. CDR1 is LGHDT, CDR2 YNNKEL, per germline (reference sequence). DNA of the CDR3: TGTGCCAGCAGCCAAGTTCTAGAAGCCGGGGAGCTGTTTTTT. It translates to CASSQVLEAGELFF.

The genes are TRBV5-4 and TRBJ2-3, with a tentative D call TRBD1 (5 bases). CDR3 size: 13 residues. Trimming removed 6 bases at V and 0 bases at J, with 8 bases between. Looked up from germline, CDR1 is SGHNT and CDR2 is YYREEE (reference sequence). In nucleotides, the CDR3 is TGTGCCAGCACACAGGTTAGCACAGATACGCAGTATTTT. It codes for CASTQVSTDTQYF.

The CDR3 nucleotides are TGTGCCAGCACCCCGGGACTAGCGGGAAATGAGCAGTTCTTC. This sequence encodes CASTPGLAGNEQFF. V gene TRBV12-3 or TRBV12-4 combines with J gene TRBJ2-1; 13 bases agree with TRBD2. V lost 7 bases and J lost 7; bases outside the gene matches: 4. The CDR3 is made up of 14 amino acids.

Sample share makes this clonotype medium-sized. This chain connects TRBV7-9 to TRBJ2-7; no reliable D call. Between the trimmed V and J ends, which lost 3 bases and 1 base, there was a span of 7 bases. The CDR3 runs 13 residues. The germline V gene encodes CDR1 SEHNR and CDR2 FQNEAQ (reference sequence). CDR3 bases: TGTGCCAGCAGCTTTTTATCTTCCTACGAGCAGTACTTC. Its protein product is CASSFLSSYEQYF.

In this sample, this clonotype is medium-sized. V gene TRBV5-1 combines with J gene TRBJ2-1, with a tentative D call TRBD2 (5 bases). Germline V gives CDR1 SGHRS, CDR2 YFSETQ. The CDR3 is 16 amino acids. V was cut by 0 bases and J by 0 bases, with 10 bases left in between. Written as DNA, the CDR3 is TGCGCCAGCAGCTTGGATCCGGGATACTCCTACAATGAGCAGTTCTTC. Translating it yields CASSLDPGYSYNEQFF.

This clonotype is classed as medium-sized. The chain has TRBV6-9 and TRBJ2-1; maybe TRBD1 (5 bases). The CDR3 runs 14 residues. From germline, CDR1 is MNHGY and CDR2 SVAAGI. Trimming left V 4 bases short and J 6 bases short, with 13 bases between. The CDR3 region has the DNA TGTGCCAGCAGTTTCGGCAGGGCCGGCAATGAGCAGTTCTTC. Its translation: CASSFGRAGNEQFF.

This clonotype was found many times. The chain links TRBV18 to TRBJ1-1; D is possibly TRBD1 (6 bases). CDR1 and CDR2 from the germline V gene are KGHSH and LQKENI. The CDR3 spans 12 residues. Trimming took 6 bases from V and 5 from J, leaving 10 bases between them. Here the CDR3 reads CASSQGLTEAFF. The CDR3 DNA reads TGTGCCAGCTCGCAGGGGTTGACTGAAGCTTTCTTT.

This chain uses TRBV6-5 with TRBJ1-2; 8 bases agree with TRBD1. The V gene's germline CDR1 is MNHEY and CDR2 SVGAGI. There are 13 residues in the CDR3. Unmatched junction bases numbered 2, after V lost 4 bases and J lost 4 bases. The chain's CDR3 is CASSLTGGYGYTF. CDR3 nucleotides: TGTGCCAGCAGTTTAACAGGGGGCTATGGCTACACCTTC.

This clonotype was counted ten times or more. The J gene is TRBJ2-1, the V gene TRBV29-1; TRBD1 matches at 10 bases. J was trimmed by 5 bases and V by 8 bases; bases with no gene match: 9. The CDR3 contains 14 residues. The germline V gene has CDR1 SQVTM and CDR2 ANQGSEA. This chain's CDR3 is CSSRRDRGHNEQFF. CDR3 nucleotides: TGCAGCTCACGCCGGGACAGGGGTCACAATGAGCAGTTCTTC.

This clonotype was found many times. The chain carries TRBV11-3 and TRBJ2-3; 7 nucleotides match TRBD2. This CDR3 spans 13 amino acids. Per germline, CDR1 SGHNT and CDR2 YENEEA. V gave up 5 bases and J gave up 4 bases; unmatched junction bases: 3. Here the CDR3 DNA reads TGTGCCAGCAGCCGCGGGGGTGCAGATACGCAGTATTTT. Translating gives CASSRGGADTQYF.

Sample share makes this clonotype medium-sized. The gene calls are TRBV6-5 and TRBJ1-5, with 10 bases lining up with TRBD1. The V gene's germline CDR1 is MNHEY and CDR2 SVGAGI. The CDR3 spans 15 residues. J gave up 3 bases and V 7 bases, and 6 bases lay outside the gene matches. CDR3: CASMPGQGINQPQHF. The CDR3 DNA reads TGTGCCAGCATGCCGGGACAGGGGATCAATCAGCCCCAGCATTTT.

The rearrangement joins TRBV19 to TRBJ1-1; D uncertain. The length of the CDR3 is 15 residues. The V and J ends lost 6 bases and 9 bases respectively, with 23 bases between them. Germline V CDR1 and CDR2: LNHDA, SQIVND (reference sequence). CDR3 in DNA: TGTGCCAGTAGCCGTACTCCGGGGAACAACCTTAAAGCTTTCTTT. Protein product: CASSRTPGNNLKAFF.

This clonotype has a handful of counts. The chain couples TRBV6-1 to TRBJ1-5; D gene uncertain. The length of the CDR3 is 15 residues. The germline V gene has CDR1 MNHNS and CDR2 SASEGT. Trimming shortened V by 1 base and J by 3 bases, and 10 bases separated the two germline ends. In nucleotides, the CDR3 is TGTGCCAGCAGTGAAGGTGCGCAGCTCAATCAGCCCCAGCATTTT. This translates into CASSEGAQLNQPQHF.

This clonotype has a count of ten or more. This chain uses TRBV12-3 or TRBV12-4 with TRBJ2-2; no firm D call. The ends were cut back, 1 base at V and 6 bases at J, with 21 bases in the middle. This CDR3 comprises 18 residues. This CDR3 is CASSLVVSFTDQAGELFF. In nucleotides, the CDR3 is TGTGCCAGCAGTTTAGTGGTTTCGTTTACCGATCAAGCCGGGGAGCTGTTTTTT.

This clonotype was seen at least ten times. V usage is TRBV7-2 and J usage is TRBJ1-2; D call uncertain. This CDR3 region has 15 residues. Trimming removed 0 bases at V and 0 bases at J, with 8 bases between. Germline CDR1 and CDR2: SGHTA and FQGNSA. The CDR3 nucleotides read TGTGCCAGCAGCTTAGCCCCACAAGCTAACTATGGCTACACCTTC. Its protein product is CASSLAPQANYGYTF.

This clonotype counts as medium-sized. The chain uses TRBV20-1 and TRBJ2-1; 16 bases are a match to TRBD2. This CDR3 comprises 18 residues. Germline CDR1 reads DFQATT; CDR2 reads SNEGSKA (reference sequence). V was clipped by 0 bases and J by 4 bases; unmatched bases: 6. For the CDR3, the DNA is TGCAGTGCTAGAGATCTGGGACTAGCGGGGGGGAAATACAATGAGCAGTTCTTC. Its translation: CSARDLGLAGGKYNEQFF.

Worth noting for this clonotype: The junction shows a germline mismatch at one end, possibly a read error. The rearrangement joins TRBV6-6 to TRBJ1-5; the D is unclear. The CDR3 contains 12 residues. Germline CDR1 and CDR2: MNHNY and SVGAGI (reference sequence). The DNA for the CDR3 is TGTGCCAACAGTACGCAGGCTAAGCCCCAGCATTTT. It is translated as CANSTQAKPQHF.

This clonotype is categorized as medium-sized (0.01 to 0.1%). V and J are TRBV12-3 or TRBV12-4 and TRBJ2-7, with 7 bases matching TRBD2. After removal of 2 bases from V and 2 bases from J, the junction contained 18 bases not matched to a gene. This CDR3 has 19 amino acids. CDR3 sequence reads: CASSLWGSRSGGSPYEQYF. In DNA form, the CDR3 reads TGTGCCAGCAGTTTATGGGGAAGTCGTTCGGGGGGATCCCCCTACGAGCAGTACTTC.